The source of this T cell receptor (beta chain) is a study of control samples from healthy donors and cancer patients. The protocol was immunoSEQ multiplex PCR, while the TCRdb copy is restricted to in-frame clones and leaves out a portion. The table includes some 20,000 clones, around 85% detected once. Trimming took 3 bases from V and 2 from J, leaving 5 bases between them. The CDR3 extends over 12 amino acids. In germline, CDR1 is SGHRS, CDR2 YFSETQ. The sequenced sample was PBMCs. The receptor was derived from a man aged 55 to 70 with head and neck cancer. The V and J genes are TRBV5-1 and TRBJ2-5; D remains ambiguous. CDR3: CASSSLQETQYF. Written as DNA, the CDR3 is TGCGCCAGCAGCTCCTTACAAGAGACCCAGTACTTC.